This TCR beta chain comes out of a study of CD8 T cells in Susac syndrome. About the research overall: Patients with Susac syndrome were therapy-naive, on corticosteroids, or on intravenous immunoglobulin alone at blood draw.

A quantity of about 0.5 to 1 ug RNA underwent reverse transcription using random hexamers. Amplification of TCR beta CDR3 across 54 Vbeta and 13 Jbeta was performed with immunoSEQ multiplex PCR. From the immunoSEQ multiplex PCR reads, TCRdb called clonotypes with MiXCR, one entry per CDR3 protein. The data contain 160,000 or so distinct CDR3 sequences, 95% of them singletons. Notes on the study in general: Only a relatively small number of individuals were included in the TCR sequencing and HLA analysis.

Note on this clonotype: What it binds is unknown.

Germline CDR1 is LGHDT and CDR2 is YNNKEL (reference sequence). The CDR3 has 18 amino acids. V gave up 4 bases and J gave up 0 bases; unmatched junction bases: 9. Sequencing targeted TCR beta in T cells from blood (CD8+ and CD4+). Sequencing input: CD4+ T cells from PBMCs. The sequence was obtained from a human donor with Susac syndrome. The genes are TRBV3-1 and TRBJ2-6; 7 nucleotides match TRBD1. CDR3 DNA sequence: TGTGCCAGCAGCCCCCAAAAGACAGGGCTCTCTGGGGCCAACGTCCTGACTTTC. Translation: CASSPQKTGLSGANVLTF.